This T cell receptor beta chain was profiled in a study of T cell responses to AZD1222 COVID-19 vaccine (dated by TCRdb to about 2021). For the wider study: AZD1222 recipients whose second dose came at about 4 weeks and those whose second dose came at about 12 weeks were combined into one group, since spike-specific TCR depth and breadth did not differ between the two schedules. A total of approximately 230 trial participants underwent TCR sequencing, of whom some 210 received two doses of AZD1222 and about 25 received two doses of the MenACWY control vaccine. Trial participants were enrolled into age subgroups of 18-55, 56-69 and 70-plus years, which contained about 150, 27 and 61 TCR-sequenced participants, respectively.

The CDR3 regions of human TCRbeta chains were subjected to immunosequencing. Per the authors' processing: Repertoire TCRs were checked for matches against a reference library of SARS-CoV-2-specific TCRs that had been generated using the MIRA antigen-specificity platform. Breadth meant the fraction of unique TCRs that were SARS-CoV-2-associated, whereas depth meant the fraction of total T cells that were SARS-CoV-2-associated. Using the MIRA data, each spike-specific TCR was assigned both to the spike region to which the TCR was reactive and to a CD4 or CD8 class. Log10-transformed breadth and depth values were compared by one-way ANOVA with Sidak's multiple comparisons tests. The table was pulled from immuneACCESS by TCRdb, which kept in-frame rearrangements only. Such tables lose some clones; where checked, under half of the loss comes from unresolved V genes, and the rest has no known cause. From that table come the V and J calls and clone size; the DNA was used to work out D and trimming. The sample includes about 100,000 clones, with nearly 95% observed a single time. The ten largest make up about 1.5% of the sample.

The CDR3 holds 17 amino acids from the cysteine to the phenylalanine. Just the 51-base CDR3 DNA is kept, in frame starting at base 1. V is cut back by 4 bases and J by 7 bases, with 15 bases in the junction unmatched. From a lookup of the germline V gene (reference sequence), CDR1 and CDR2 are MNHEY and SMNVEV. The time point label on this specimen signifies: baseline before first vaccination. The vaccinee samples were drawn from two UK trials, COV001 and COV002, one of which was a single-blind randomized controlled phase 2/3 trial testing AZD1222 (ChAdOx1 nCoV-19) in healthy adults. For TCRbeta chain sequencing, PBMC samples were collected from trial participants at day 0 and at day 28 after the second dose. What the work shows at the level of the full study, not this receptor alone: Conclusions about previously exposed vaccinees were limited because only a handful of AZD1222 recipients were SARS-CoV-2 seropositive at baseline. Epitopes outside the regions mutated in the B.1.351 and B.1.1.7 variants were reportedly recognized by nearly half of the unique spike-specific TCRs. In the small 56-69-year group, the increase in depth fell short of significance, most likely because of low power. Because no day 14 peak-response samples were available, repertoires were characterized only after the peak T cell response. A significant rise in spike-specific TCR breadth and depth was observed after two AZD1222 doses relative to day 0 and relative to MenACWY recipients. The vaccine-associated CD4 TCRs covered the entire spike protein, and the dominant responses fell in regions 160-218 and 743-854. Most participants were white British and females outnumbered males, and the authors suggested that clonal diversity may have been underestimated.

With regard to this clone: The clone's antigen remains unknown. No quality values exist for individual bases; no much larger clone is one base distant.

This sequence originates from an adult in good health. The material sequenced was peripheral blood, taken on day 0 of AZD1222 vaccination. The chain was built from TRBV27 and TRBJ2-3; 9 junctional bases match TRBD2. The DNA sequence reads TGTGCCAGCAGTTCGGGGGTAGCGGGAGTAAGTTGGCATACGCAGTATTTT. Protein translation: CASSSGVAGVSWHTQYF.